Listed here are 30 T cell receptor beta chains from one sample, sequenced in a study of blood T cell repertoires in COVID-19. Repertoires were generated with immunoSEQ multiplex PCR, while TCRdb's copy carries only in-frame clones and drops some. The sample shows roughly 290,000 clones, 89% of them seen only once. The sequencing input was PBMCs or T cells enriched from blood (not recorded which). The receptor source for this set is a woman in her forties who had recovered from COVID-19.

Remarks on this clone: Other DNA sequences in this sample translate to the same CDR3. The genes are TRBV29-1 and TRBJ2-7; D is uncertain. The CDR3 is made up of 11 amino acids. The germline V gene has CDR1 SQVTM and CDR2 ANQGSEA. The V end was cut by 4 bases, the J end by 4 bases, with 8 bases between. CDR3 sequence: CSVGDSYEQYF. The CDR3 DNA reads as TGCAGCGTTGGCGATTCTTACGAGCAGTACTTC.

V is TRBV11-2 and J is TRBJ1-1; TRBD1 aligns across 8 bases. The V gene end was trimmed by 5 bases and the J gene end by 4 bases; junction bases not matched to a gene: 6. The CDR3 runs 14 residues. Germline V gene sequence: CDR1 SGHAT, CDR2 FQNNGV. CDR3 loop: CASSPRQGLTEAFF. The CDR3 coding sequence is TGTGCCAGCAGCCCAAGACAGGGGCTCACTGAAGCTTTCTTT.

This rearrangement joins TRBV6-5 to TRBJ2-7; D not certain. From germline, CDR1 is MNHEY and CDR2 SVGAGI. CDR3 length: 14 amino acids. Trimming pared 6 bases from V and 2 bases from J, leaving 14 bases between. CDR3 sequence (DNA): TGTGCCAGCAGCTCCTATTCAGAGGCCTACGAGCAGTACTTC. Its protein product is CASSSYSEAYEQYF.

The rearrangement links TRBV27 to TRBJ2-5; 12 bases are a match to TRBD2. V was clipped by 6 bases and J by 4 bases; unmatched bases: 9. The V gene's germline CDR1 is MNHEY and CDR2 SMNVEV (reference sequence). There are 16 residues in the CDR3. The CDR3 nucleotides are TGTGCCAGCAGGAGTCTAGCGGGGGGGCGGGTAGAGACCCAGTACTTC. Its translation: CASRSLAGGRVETQYF.

This clone was counted once. This chain links TRBV5-8 with TRBJ1-2; no reliable D call. CDR1 is SGHTS and CDR2 is YDEGEE in the germline V gene. This CDR3 region has 14 residues. V was clipped by 1 base and J by 7 bases, with 14 bases between them. The CDR3 coding sequence is TGTGCCAGCAGCTTGCAACTACAGCGGTCTGGCTACACCTTC. Its protein product is CASSLQLQRSGYTF.

The V call is TRBV6-6, the J call TRBJ1-4, with 8 bases matching TRBD1. Per germline, CDR1 MNHNY and CDR2 SVGAGI (reference sequence). This CDR3 spans 11 amino acids. V shed 6 bases and J 15 bases; nucleotides not matched to a gene: 6. The CDR3 region has the DNA TGTGCCAGCAGCCCGGACAGGGTGATGTTTTTT. It codes for CASSPDRVMFF.

The rearrangement links TRBV6-5 to TRBJ2-1; D possibly corresponds to TRBD2 (6 bases). The CDR3 spans 15 residues. V was trimmed by 6 bases and J by 3 bases, leaving 15 bases between them. Germline lookup yields CDR1 MNHEY and CDR2 SVGAGI. The CDR3 here is CASSQSSAYYNEQFF. The DNA of the CDR3 is TGTGCCAGCAGCCAATCTAGCGCGTACTACAATGAGCAGTTCTTC.

The chain combines TRBV7-6 with TRBJ1-1, with 7 bases that match TRBD1. This CDR3 is 16 amino acids long. Germline-derived CDR1 and CDR2 are SGHVS and FNYEAQ. The J segment lost 7 bases and the V segment lost 5 bases, leaving 16 bases of the junction unmatched. This chain's CDR3 is CASSPNPGQVIHEAFF. The CDR3 nucleotides are TGTGCCAGCAGCCCGAATCCAGGACAGGTAATACATGAAGCTTTCTTT.

This clone was counted a few times. This chain links TRBV13 with TRBJ2-7; D is unclear. Germline CDR1 and CDR2: PRHDT and FYEKMQ (reference sequence). Trimming shortened V by 2 bases and J by 2 bases, and 10 bases separated the two germline ends. This CDR3 spans 14 amino acids. For the CDR3, the DNA is TGTGCCAGCAGCTTATATACTGATACCTACGAGCAGTACTTC. This encodes CASSLYTDTYEQYF.

This chain uses TRBV7-8 with TRBJ1-2, with TRBD1 matching 11 bases. The CDR3 is 15 residues long. V was pared by 4 bases and J by 3 bases, with 4 bases of the junction left unmatched. Germline CDR1 is SGHVS and CDR2 is FQNEAQ. Here the CDR3 reads CASSSGQGADYGYTF. CDR3 sequence (DNA): TGTGCCAGCAGCTCAGGACAGGGGGCAGACTATGGCTACACCTTC.

The chain combines TRBV6-5 with TRBJ2-1, with 8 bases matching TRBD1. Germline CDR1 reads MNHEY; CDR2 reads SVGAGI. The CDR3 sequence is 13 residues long. Trimming removed 5 bases from V and 7 bases from J; junction bases left unmatched: 4. The CDR3 here is CASSQGARNEQFF. The CDR3 DNA reads TGTGCCAGCAGTCAGGGGGCACGGAATGAGCAGTTCTTC.

The chain employs TRBV10-3 and TRBJ2-3; TRBD2 is a possible D gene (6 bases). This CDR3 has 13 amino acids. V gave up 10 bases and J gave up 0 bases, with 11 bases separating them. Germline V gene sequence: CDR1 ENHRY, CDR2 SYGVKD. In DNA, the CDR3 is TGTGCCACCGGGAGCGGTAGCACAGATACGCAGTATTTT. It codes for CATGSGSTDTQYF.

Only a few counts were recorded for this clone. Other DNA sequences from this sample encode an identical CDR3 as well. The chain employs TRBV10-2 and TRBJ2-7; a possible D gene is TRBD2 (5 bases). V was cut by 2 bases and J by 3 bases, with 5 bases left in between. The CDR3 is 12 residues long. The germline V gene has CDR1 WSHSY and CDR2 SAAADI. CDR3 nucleotide sequence: TGCGCCAGCAGTGAGGGAGGCTACGAGCAGTACTTC. This encodes CASSEGGYEQYF.

The chain recombines TRBV7-9 with TRBJ1-1; D not certain. This CDR3 has 15 amino acids. CDR1 and CDR2 (germline): SEHNR, FQNEAQ (reference sequence). The ends were cut back, 8 bases at V and 4 bases at J, with 20 bases in the middle. CDR3 sequence (DNA): TGTGCCAGCGGTCCGGGCGGCGGGAGGACCACTGAAGCTTTCTTT. Its translation is CASGPGGGRTTEAFF. Drawing the rest from reference TRBV7-9 and TRBJ1-1, the complete variable domain is DTGVSQNPRHKITKRGQNVTFRCDPISEHNRLYWYRQTLGQGPEFLTYFQNEAQLEKSRLLSDRFSAERPKGSFSTLEIQRTEQGDSAMYLCASGPGGGRTTEAFFGQGTRLTVV.

This chain links TRBV5-1 with TRBJ2-7; 11 bases match TRBD2. Per germline, CDR1 SGHRS and CDR2 YFSETQ. V shed 5 bases, J shed 3 bases, and the junction held 4 bases outside the gene matches. This CDR3 is built from 14 residues. In DNA, the CDR3 is TGCGCCAGCAGGCCGGGGACTAGCGGCTACGAGCAGTACTTC. It encodes CASRPGTSGYEQYF.

This chain uses TRBV10-3 with TRBJ2-1; 9 nucleotides match TRBD2. V lost 7 bases and J lost 8; bases outside the gene matches: 18. Germline V lookup: CDR1 ENHRY, CDR2 SYGVKD. The CDR3 loop spans 17 amino acids. The CDR3 region has the DNA TGTGCCATCACCCCGGGCCTATTGCGGGAGGGCCGGGATGAGCAGTTCTTC. It is translated as CAITPGLLREGRDEQFF.

The chain has TRBV4-1 and TRBJ2-1; tentative D call: TRBD2 (7 bases). Trimming stripped 1 base from V and 10 bases from J, with 20 bases between. CDR1 is MGHRA, CDR2 YSYEKL, per germline. This CDR3 is built from 16 residues. The DNA of the CDR3 is TGCGCCAGCAGCCAAGGGGAGGGGGGGAGGTTGGGAGAGCAGTTCTTC. It codes for CASSQGEGGRLGEQFF.

The rearrangement uses TRBV28 and TRBJ1-5; perhaps TRBD1 as D (6 bases). Germline values: CDR1 MDHEN, CDR2 SYDVKM. CDR3 length equals 16 residues. Trimming left V 5 bases short and J 0 bases short, with 14 bases between. The chain's CDR3 is CASSLAYRDSNQPQHF. The CDR3 bases are TGTGCCAGCAGTCTTGCCTACAGGGATAGCAATCAGCCCCAGCATTTT.

The chain is built from TRBV6-6 and TRBJ2-7, with D possibly matching TRBD2 (6 bases). The CDR3 has 16 residues. Deletions cut 0 bases from V and 7 bases from J, with 19 bases between. Per the germline V gene, CDR1 is MNHNY and CDR2 is SVGAGI (reference sequence). The CDR3 here is CASSYSKTGGTGEQYF. CDR3 DNA sequence: TGTGCCAGCAGTTACTCGAAGACGGGCGGGACTGGTGAGCAGTACTTC.

The rearrangement uses TRBV5-8 and TRBJ1-2; D is possibly TRBD1 (5 bases). CDR1 and CDR2 from the germline V gene are SGHTS and YDEGEE. V shed 4 bases and J shed 4 bases, with 14 bases lying between them. The CDR3 is 14 residues long. CDR3 protein: CASSLAGGVYGYTF. In DNA, the CDR3 is TGTGCCAGCAGCCTGGCGGGGGGGGTCTATGGCTACACCTTC.

The chain has TRBV7-9 and TRBJ2-3; 7 bases map to TRBD1. V shed 0 bases and J 1 base; nucleotides not matched to a gene: 4. From germline, CDR1 is SEHNR and CDR2 FQNEAQ (reference sequence). This CDR3 has 16 residues. The CDR3 here is CASSLARGGRTDTQYF. CDR3 coding DNA: TGTGCCAGCAGCTTAGCGCGAGGGGGCCGCACAGATACGCAGTATTTT.

The CDR3 loop reads CASSLGRAFSYNEQFF. CDR3 nucleotide sequence: TGTGCCAGCAGCTTAGGGCGGGCCTTCTCCTACAATGAGCAGTTCTTC. The genes are TRBV7-9 and TRBJ2-1; tentative D call: TRBD2 (5 bases). CDR1 and CDR2 from the germline V gene are SEHNR and FQNEAQ (reference sequence). Trimming took off 1 base at V and 0 bases at J, with 10 bases between the two ends. CDR3 length: 16 residues.

J is TRBJ1-2 and V is TRBV4-2; 7 nucleotides agree with TRBD1. Germline CDR1 is LGHNA and CDR2 is YNFKEQ. This CDR3 has 16 residues. The V segment lost 0 bases and the J segment 4 bases; nucleotides outside the gene matches: 8. CDR3 loop: CASSQEFRGAGYGYTF. CDR3 DNA: TGTGCCAGCAGCCAAGAGTTCAGGGGGGCCGGCTATGGCTACACCTTC.

This clone was seen only once. The J gene is TRBJ1-2, the V gene TRBV3-1 (or the pseudogene TRBV3-2); weak D call: TRBD1 (5 bases). Per germline, CDR1 LGHDT and CDR2 YNNKEL (reference sequence). V lost 1 base, J lost 2 bases, and 11 bases lay in between. This CDR3 is built from 15 residues. The CDR3 loop reads CASSQGAGSNYGYTF. DNA for the CDR3: TGTGCCAGCAGCCAAGGGGCAGGGTCCAACTATGGCTACACCTTC.

The chain joins TRBV18 to TRBJ1-6, with D perhaps matching TRBD1 (6 bases). The length of the CDR3 is 13 residues. The V end lost 2 bases, the J end lost 8 bases, and 7 bases lay between the germline ends. CDR1 is KGHSH and CDR2 is LQKENI in the germline V gene. The chain's CDR3 is CASSPSGDSPLHF. The CDR3 DNA sequence: TGTGCCAGCTCACCATCAGGGGATTCACCCCTCCACTTT.

The rearrangement joins TRBV2 to TRBJ1-5, with D maybe TRBD1 (6 bases). The length of the CDR3 is 14 residues. Germline V gives CDR1 SNHLY, CDR2 FYNNEI. V lost 8 bases to trimming and J lost 9 bases, with 20 bases between them. In DNA, the CDR3 is TGTGCCAGCTCAACAGGACAGAGGGATCGGCCCCAGCATTTT. This gives the protein CASSTGQRDRPQHF.

This chain links TRBV3-1 (or the pseudogene TRBV3-2) with TRBJ2-7, with a weak D call TRBD1 (5 bases). Germline values: CDR1 LGHDT, CDR2 YNNKEL (reference sequence). The germline V and J ends were trimmed by 4 bases and 2 bases, with 12 bases remaining between them. This CDR3 is 14 amino acids long. The CDR3: CASSRTTGAYEQYF. The CDR3 DNA reads TGTGCCAGCAGCCGAACCACAGGCGCCTACGAGCAGTACTTC.

The chain links TRBV5-1 to TRBJ1-2, with D hard to call. This CDR3 region has 15 residues. Trimming took 2 bases from V and 2 from J, leaving 13 bases between them. Germline CDR1 reads SGHRS; CDR2 reads YFSETQ. The CDR3 loop is CASSFGSGENYGYTF. In DNA, the CDR3 is TGCGCCAGCAGCTTCGGGAGCGGGGAAAACTATGGCTACACCTTC. The variable domain in full, with the rest retrieved from reference TRBV5-1 and TRBJ1-2, is KAGVTQTPRYLIKTRGQQVTLSCSPISGHRSVSWYQQTPGQGLQFLFEYFSETQRNKGNFPGRFSGRQFSNSRSEMNVSTLELGDSALYLCASSFGSGENYGYTFGSGTRLTVV.

The chain carries TRBV5-1 and TRBJ2-2; 11 bases match TRBD1. The CDR3 is made up of 14 amino acids. The junction had 5 bases not matched to a gene; V was cut back by 7 bases and J by 6 bases. From germline, CDR1 is SGHRS and CDR2 YFSETQ. The CDR3 DNA sequence: TGCGCCAGCCACAGGACAGGGGGCGCCGGGGAGCTGTTTTTT. Amino acids: CASHRTGGAGELFF.

V and J are TRBV7-2 and TRBJ2-2; D unresolved. The V end was cut by 5 bases, the J end by 7 bases, with 8 bases between. CDR3 length equals 12 residues. The V gene's germline CDR1 is SGHTA and CDR2 FQGNSA. The CDR3 sequence: CASSRPGGELFF. The DNA of the CDR3 is TGTGCCAGCAGCCGCCCAGGCGGGGAGCTGTTTTTT.